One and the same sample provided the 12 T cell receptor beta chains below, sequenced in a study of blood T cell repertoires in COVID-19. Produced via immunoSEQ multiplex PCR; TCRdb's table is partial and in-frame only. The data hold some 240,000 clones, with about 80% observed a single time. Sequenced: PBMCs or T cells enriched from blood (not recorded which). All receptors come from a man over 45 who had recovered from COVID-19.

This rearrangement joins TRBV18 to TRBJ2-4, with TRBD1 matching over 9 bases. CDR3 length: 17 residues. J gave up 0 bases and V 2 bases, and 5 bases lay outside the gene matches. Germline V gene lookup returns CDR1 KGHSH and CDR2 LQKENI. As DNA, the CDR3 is TGTGCCAGCTCACCAGGGACAGGGTACCTAGCCAAAAACATTCAGTACTTC. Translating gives CASSPGTGYLAKNIQYF.

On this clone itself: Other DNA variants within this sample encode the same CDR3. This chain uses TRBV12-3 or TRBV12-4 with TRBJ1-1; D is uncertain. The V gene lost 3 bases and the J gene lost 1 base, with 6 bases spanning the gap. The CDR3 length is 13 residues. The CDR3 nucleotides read TGTGCCAGCAGTTTCGGAGGGAACACTGAAGCTTTCTTT. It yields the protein CASSFGGNTEAFF.

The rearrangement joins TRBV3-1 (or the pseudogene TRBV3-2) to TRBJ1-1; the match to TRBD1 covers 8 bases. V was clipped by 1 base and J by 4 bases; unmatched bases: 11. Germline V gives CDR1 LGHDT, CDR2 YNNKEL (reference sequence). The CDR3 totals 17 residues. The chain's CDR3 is CASSQADRAQPSTEAFF. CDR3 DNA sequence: TGTGCCAGCAGCCAAGCGGACAGGGCCCAACCTAGCACTGAAGCTTTCTTT.

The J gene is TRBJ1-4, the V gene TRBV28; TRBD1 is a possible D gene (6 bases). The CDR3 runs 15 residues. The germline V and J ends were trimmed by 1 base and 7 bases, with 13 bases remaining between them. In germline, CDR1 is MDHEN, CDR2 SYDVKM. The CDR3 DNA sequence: TGTGCCAGCAGTTTATTTGCGGGGGCGACTGAAAAACTGTTTTTT. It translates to CASSLFAGATEKLFF.

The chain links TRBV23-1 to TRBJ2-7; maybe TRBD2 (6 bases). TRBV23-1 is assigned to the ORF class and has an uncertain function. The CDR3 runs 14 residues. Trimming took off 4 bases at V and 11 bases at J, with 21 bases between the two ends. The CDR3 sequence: CASSRPGGDTFEYF. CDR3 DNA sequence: TGCGCCAGCAGTCGGCCCGGGGGTGATACTTTTGAGTACTTC.

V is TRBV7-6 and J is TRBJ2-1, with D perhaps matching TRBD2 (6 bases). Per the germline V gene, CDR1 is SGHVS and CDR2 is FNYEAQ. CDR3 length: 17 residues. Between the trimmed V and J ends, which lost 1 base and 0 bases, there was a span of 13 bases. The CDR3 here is CASSLEVAGSSYNEQFF. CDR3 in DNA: TGTGCCAGCAGCTTAGAGGTCGCGGGGAGCTCCTACAATGAGCAGTTCTTC.

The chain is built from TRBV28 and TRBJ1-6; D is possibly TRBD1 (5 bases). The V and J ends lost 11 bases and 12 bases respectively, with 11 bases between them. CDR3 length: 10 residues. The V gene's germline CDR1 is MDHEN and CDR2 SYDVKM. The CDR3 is CAGAEEPLHF. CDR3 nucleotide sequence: TGTGCCGGGGCCGAGGAACCCCTCCACTTT.

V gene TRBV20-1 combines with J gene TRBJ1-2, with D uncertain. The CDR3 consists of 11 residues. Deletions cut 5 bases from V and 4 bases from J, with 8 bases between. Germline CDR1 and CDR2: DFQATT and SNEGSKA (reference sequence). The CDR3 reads CSALGSYGYTF. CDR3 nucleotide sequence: TGCAGTGCTCTCGGTAGCTATGGCTACACCTTC.

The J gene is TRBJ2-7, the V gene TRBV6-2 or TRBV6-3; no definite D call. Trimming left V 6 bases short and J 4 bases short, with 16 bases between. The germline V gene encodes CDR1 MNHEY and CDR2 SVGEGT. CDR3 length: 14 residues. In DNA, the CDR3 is TGTGCCAGCAGATACAGTTCGGCCGGGTACGAGCAGTACTTC. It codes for CASRYSSAGYEQYF.

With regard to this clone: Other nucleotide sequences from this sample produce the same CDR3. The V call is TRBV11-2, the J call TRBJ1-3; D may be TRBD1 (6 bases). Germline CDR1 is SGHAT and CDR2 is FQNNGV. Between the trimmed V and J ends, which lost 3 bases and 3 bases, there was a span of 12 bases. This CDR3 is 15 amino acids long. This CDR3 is CASSFLGASGNTIYF. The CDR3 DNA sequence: TGTGCCAGCAGCTTTCTGGGGGCGAGTGGAAACACCATATATTTT.

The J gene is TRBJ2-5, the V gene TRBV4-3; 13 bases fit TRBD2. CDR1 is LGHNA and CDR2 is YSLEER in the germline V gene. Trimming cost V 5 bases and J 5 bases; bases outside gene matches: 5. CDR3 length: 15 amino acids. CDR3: CASSDGLAGAETQYF. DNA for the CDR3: TGCGCCAGCAGCGATGGACTAGCGGGGGCGGAGACCCAGTACTTC.

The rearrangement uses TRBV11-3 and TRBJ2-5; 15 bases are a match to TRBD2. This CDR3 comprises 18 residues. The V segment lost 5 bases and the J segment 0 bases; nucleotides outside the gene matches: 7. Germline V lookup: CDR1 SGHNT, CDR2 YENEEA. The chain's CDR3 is CASSASGLAGGNQETQYF. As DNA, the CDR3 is TGTGCCAGCAGCGCTAGCGGACTAGCGGGAGGGAACCAAGAGACCCAGTACTTC.